This T cell receptor beta chain is from a study of T cell changes during pregnancy in multiple sclerosis. The ends lost 5 bases at V and 5 bases at J; junction bases unmatched: 12. The CDR3 spans 16 residues. The germline V gene has CDR1 MNHEY and CDR2 SMNVEV (reference sequence). TCRdb keeps only in-frame clones here, not all; method: immunoSEQ multiplex PCR. Of about 40,000 clones listed, about 87% are singletons. Sequenced material: CD4+ T cells from peripheral blood mononuclear cells, taken in the second trimester of pregnancy. This clonotype was obtained from a female donor with multiple sclerosis, enrolled in a pregnancy study. V gene TRBV27 combines with J gene TRBJ2-7, with TRBD2 matching 10 bases. The CDR3 region has the DNA TGTGCCAGCAGTGCCTTTTCTAGCGGGAGTGCCGACGAGCAGTACTTC. Amino acids: CASSAFSSGSADEQYF.